The rows below give T cell receptor beta chains drawn from one sample of a study of blood T cell repertoires in COVID-19. Here immunoSEQ multiplex PCR was the method, and the copy in TCRdb shows in-frame clones only, minus some. The repertoire holds a few hundred thousand clones, around 92% seen once, with approximately 10% in the top ten. Input material: peripheral blood. Source of these receptors: a woman aged 25 to 39 with COVID-19, enrolled during active disease. CDR3s include the opening cysteine and the closing phenylalanine or tryptophan. The order of the fields is J gene, clone size, D gene, V gene, CDR3 protein, CDR3 DNA. A D gene is named only where the DNA matches it firmly. Some rows mark clone size as missing; the rest say once, few, many or name a class of expanded clone.

j_call: TRBJ2-5; clone_size: .; d_call: TRBD2; v_call: TRBV10-2; cdr3_aa: CASRGLAQETQYF; cdr3_nt: TGCGCCAGCCGGGGACTAGCCCAAGAGACCCAGTACTTC
j_call: TRBJ1-1; clone_size: .; d_call: .; v_call: TRBV7-9; cdr3_aa: CASQEIRQLVPEAFF; cdr3_nt: TGTGCCAGCCAAGAGATAAGACAGCTCGTCCCGGAGGCTTTCTTT
j_call: TRBJ1-1; clone_size: few; d_call: .; v_call: TRBV7-8; cdr3_aa: CASVTQGGTEAFF; cdr3_nt: TGTGCCAGCGTAACCCAGGGCGGCACTGAAGCTTTCTTT
j_call: TRBJ2-2; clone_size: .; d_call: TRBD2; v_call: TRBV4-2; cdr3_aa: CASSQGIEGRDTGELFF; cdr3_nt: TGTGCCAGCAGCCAAGGTATAGAGGGGAGGGACACCGGGGAGCTGTTTTTT
j_call: TRBJ1-6; clone_size: .; d_call: .; v_call: TRBV21-1; cdr3_aa: CASRKEGPGTENSPLHF; cdr3_nt: TGTGCCAGCAGAAAGGAGGGCCCCGGGACTGAGAATTCACCCCTCCACTTT
j_call: TRBJ2-1; clone_size: once; d_call: TRBD1; v_call: TRBV5-5; cdr3_aa: CASSPRDRGYNEQFF; cdr3_nt: TGTGCCAGCAGCCCCCGGGACAGGGGTTACAATGAGCAGTTCTTC
j_call: TRBJ1-1; clone_size: .; d_call: TRBD1; v_call: TRBV12-5; cdr3_aa: CASGLQGFTEAFF; cdr3_nt: TGTGCTAGTGGGCTACAGGGGTTCACTGAAGCTTTCTTT
j_call: TRBJ1-1; clone_size: .; d_call: TRBD1; v_call: TRBV29-1; cdr3_aa: CSVALTGGFTEAFF; cdr3_nt: TGCAGCGTTGCTTTGACAGGGGGTTTTACTGAAGCTTTCTTT
j_call: TRBJ2-3; clone_size: once; d_call: .; v_call: TRBV5-8; cdr3_aa: CASSLGQGGDTQYF; cdr3_nt: TGTGCCAGCAGCTTGGGTCAGGGGGGCGATACGCAGTATTTT
j_call: TRBJ2-5; clone_size: .; d_call: TRBD1; v_call: TRBV10-1; cdr3_aa: CASSESGQAGETQYF; cdr3_nt: TGCGCCAGCAGTGAGTCCGGACAGGCCGGAGAGACCCAGTACTTC
j_call: TRBJ1-1; clone_size: once; d_call: TRBD1; v_call: TRBV7-9; cdr3_aa: CASSLAATRDRINTEAFF; cdr3_nt: TGTGCCAGCAGCTTAGCGGCTACCAGGGACAGAATAAACACTGAAGCTTTCTTT
j_call: TRBJ1-6; clone_size: .; d_call: TRBD1; v_call: TRBV19; cdr3_aa: CASSIGTGPASPLHF; cdr3_nt: TGTGCCAGTAGTATTGGGACAGGCCCTGCTTCACCCCTCCACTTT
j_call: TRBJ1-4; clone_size: .; d_call: .; v_call: TRBV19; cdr3_aa: CASSPYAGVGEKLFF; cdr3_nt: TGTGCCAGTAGTCCTTACGCGGGAGTAGGGGAAAAACTGTTTTTT
j_call: TRBJ1-2; clone_size: .; d_call: TRBD1; v_call: TRBV28; cdr3_aa: CASSAGTVSRGYTF; cdr3_nt: TGTGCCAGCAGCGCCGGGACAGTCTCTCGGGGCTACACCTTC
j_call: TRBJ2-2; clone_size: .; d_call: TRBD2; v_call: TRBV5-5; cdr3_aa: CASSLTSGGPRGTGELFF; cdr3_nt: TGTGCCAGCAGCTTGACTAGCGGGGGGCCGAGGGGGACCGGGGAGCTGTTTTTT
j_call: TRBJ2-5; clone_size: .; d_call: TRBD2; v_call: TRBV18; cdr3_aa: CASSPVAIAGVFEETQYF; cdr3_nt: TGTGCCAGCTCACCAGTGGCGATAGCGGGGGTTTTCGAAGAGACCCAGTACTTC
j_call: TRBJ1-1; clone_size: .; d_call: .; v_call: TRBV7-9; cdr3_aa: CASRPDTEAFF; cdr3_nt: TGTGCCAGCAGACCAGACACTGAAGCTTTCTTT
j_call: TRBJ1-1; clone_size: .; d_call: TRBD1; v_call: TRBV7-6; cdr3_aa: CASRGQVNTEAFF; cdr3_nt: TGTGCCAGTCGGGGACAGGTAAACACTGAAGCTTTCTTT
j_call: TRBJ1-2; clone_size: .; d_call: .; v_call: TRBV5-1; cdr3_aa: CASSLAPGNYGYTF; cdr3_nt: TGCGCCAGCAGCTTGGCGCCAGGGAACTATGGCTACACCTTC
j_call: TRBJ1-5; clone_size: few; d_call: .; v_call: TRBV6-5; cdr3_aa: CASSDSGHSNQPQHF; cdr3_nt: TGTGCCAGCAGTGACTCGGGACACAGCAATCAGCCCCAGCATTTT
j_call: TRBJ2-7; clone_size: .; d_call: TRBD2; v_call: TRBV6-4; cdr3_aa: CAREGCEYF; cdr3_nt: TGTGCTCGGGAGGGGTGTGAGTACTTC
j_call: TRBJ1-1; clone_size: .; d_call: .; v_call: TRBV29-1; cdr3_aa: CSATGQNTEAFF; cdr3_nt: TGCAGCGCAACGGGACAGAACACTGAAGCTTTCTTT
j_call: TRBJ2-5; clone_size: .; d_call: TRBD2; v_call: TRBV11-2; cdr3_aa: CASSWGGGETQYF; cdr3_nt: TGTGCCAGCAGCTGGGGGGGAGGAGAGACCCAGTACTTC
j_call: TRBJ2-7; clone_size: .; d_call: .; v_call: TRBV6-5; cdr3_aa: CASSPRSYEQYF; cdr3_nt: TGTGCCAGCAGTCCCCGGTCCTACGAGCAGTACTTC
j_call: TRBJ2-7; clone_size: .; d_call: TRBD2; v_call: TRBV3-1/TRBV3-2; cdr3_aa: CASSQDKGGRQVNYEQYF; cdr3_nt: TGTGCCAGCAGCCAAGATAAGGGAGGGAGGCAGGTAAACTACGAGCAGTACTTC
j_call: TRBJ1-1; clone_size: .; d_call: TRBD1; v_call: TRBV3-1/TRBV3-2; cdr3_aa: CASSLDRGYGLGAFF; cdr3_nt: TGTGCCAGCAGCCTGGACAGGGGCTACGGGTTAGGTGCTTTCTTT
j_call: TRBJ1-5; clone_size: .; d_call: TRBD1; v_call: TRBV10-1; cdr3_aa: CASSSGQGRRQPQHF; cdr3_nt: TGCGCCAGCAGTTCCGGACAGGGGCGGCGGCAGCCCCAGCATTTT
j_call: TRBJ2-4; clone_size: once; d_call: TRBD2; v_call: TRBV18; cdr3_aa: CASSRTSGIAKNIQYF; cdr3_nt: TGTGCCAGCTCAAGGACTAGCGGGATAGCCAAAAACATTCAGTACTTC
j_call: TRBJ1-6; clone_size: .; d_call: .; v_call: TRBV19; cdr3_aa: CASSIAVNSPLHF; cdr3_nt: TGTGCCAGTAGTATAGCAGTAAATTCACCCCTCCACTTT
j_call: TRBJ2-2; clone_size: .; d_call: .; v_call: TRBV9; cdr3_aa: CASSENRGLTGELFF; cdr3_nt: TGTGCCAGCAGTGAGAACAGGGGACTCACCGGGGAGCTGTTTTTT
j_call: TRBJ1-3; clone_size: .; d_call: .; v_call: TRBV28; cdr3_aa: CASSLGGILGNTIYF; cdr3_nt: TGTGCCAGCAGTTTAGGGGGGATTCTTGGAAACACCATATATTTT
j_call: TRBJ1-2; clone_size: .; d_call: .; v_call: TRBV24-1; cdr3_aa: CATSGTDLYGYTF; cdr3_nt: TGTGCCACCAGTGGCACAGACCTCTATGGCTACACCTTC
j_call: TRBJ1-2; clone_size: .; d_call: TRBD1; v_call: TRBV3-1/TRBV3-2; cdr3_aa: CASSQVGTGRHLGYTF; cdr3_nt: TGTGCCAGCAGCCAAGTCGGGACAGGGAGACATCTGGGCTACACCTTC
j_call: TRBJ2-7; clone_size: .; d_call: TRBD2; v_call: TRBV25-1; cdr3_aa: CASSAQPGLARYYEQYF; cdr3_nt: TGTGCCAGCAGTGCTCAACCGGGACTAGCTAGGTACTACGAGCAGTACTTC
j_call: TRBJ1-4; clone_size: .; d_call: .; v_call: TRBV28; cdr3_aa: CASSLRQPHPNEKLFF; cdr3_nt: TGTGCCAGCAGTTTACGACAGCCTCATCCGAATGAAAAACTGTTTTTT
j_call: TRBJ2-7; clone_size: .; d_call: TRBD1; v_call: TRBV5-4; cdr3_aa: CASSFRTGSDEQYF; cdr3_nt: TGTGCCAGCAGCTTCCGGACAGGGAGCGACGAGCAGTACTTC
j_call: TRBJ1-2; clone_size: .; d_call: TRBD1; v_call: TRBV5-1; cdr3_aa: CASSSYRDRGVYGYTF; cdr3_nt: TGCGCCAGCAGCTCATACCGGGACAGGGGGGTCTATGGCTACACCTTC
j_call: TRBJ1-1; clone_size: once; d_call: .; v_call: TRBV5-4; cdr3_aa: CASSFDRYTEAFF; cdr3_nt: TGTGCCAGCAGCTTTGACAGATACACTGAAGCTTTCTTT
j_call: TRBJ2-1; clone_size: .; d_call: .; v_call: TRBV5-5; cdr3_aa: CASSLTGNLIYEQFF; cdr3_nt: TGTGCCAGCAGCCTTACAGGGAATCTTATCTATGAGCAGTTCTTC
j_call: TRBJ1-2; clone_size: .; d_call: TRBD1; v_call: TRBV11-2; cdr3_aa: CASSSTGDYGYTF; cdr3_nt: TGTGCCAGCAGCTCCACAGGGGACTATGGCTACACCTTC